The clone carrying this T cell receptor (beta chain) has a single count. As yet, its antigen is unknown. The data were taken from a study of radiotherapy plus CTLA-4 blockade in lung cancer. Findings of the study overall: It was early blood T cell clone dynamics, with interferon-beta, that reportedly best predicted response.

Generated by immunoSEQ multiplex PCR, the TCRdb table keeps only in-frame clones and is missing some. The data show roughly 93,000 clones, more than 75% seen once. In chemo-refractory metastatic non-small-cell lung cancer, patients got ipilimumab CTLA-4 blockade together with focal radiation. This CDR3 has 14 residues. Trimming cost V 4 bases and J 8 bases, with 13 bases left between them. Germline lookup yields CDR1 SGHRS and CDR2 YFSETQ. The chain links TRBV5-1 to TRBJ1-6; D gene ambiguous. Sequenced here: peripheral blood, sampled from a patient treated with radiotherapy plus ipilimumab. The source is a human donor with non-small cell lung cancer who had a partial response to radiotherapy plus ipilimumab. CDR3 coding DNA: TGCGCCAGCAGCCCCTTGGCCGGGGATTCACCCCTCCACTTT. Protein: CASSPLAGDSPLHF.